These 30 T cell receptor beta chains were all obtained from the same sample, sequenced in a study of blood T cell repertoires in COVID-19. Measured with immunoSEQ multiplex PCR; TCRdb has only the in-frame clones, and not every one. Altogether 180,000 or so clones are present, approximately 87% being singletons, with the ten largest covering over 3.5%. Sequencing input: peripheral blood. All receptors derive from a man aged 18 to 30 with active or convalescent COVID-19.

Written as DNA, the CDR3 is TGTGCCAGTAGCATTCTAGCGGGGGGGTATATTTTTCAGTACTTC. Protein: CASSILAGGYIFQYF. The V gene is TRBV19, the J gene TRBJ2-4; TRBD2 matches 12 bases. The CDR3 is 15 amino acids. V shed 6 bases, J shed 11 bases, and the junction held 11 bases outside the gene matches. The germline gives CDR1 LNHDA, CDR2 SQIVND (reference sequence).

The chain combines TRBV10-2 with TRBJ2-2, with 9 bases matching TRBD1. Unmatched junction bases numbered 16, after V lost 5 bases and J lost 6 bases. The CDR3 contains 18 residues. Germline CDR1 is WSHSY and CDR2 is SAAADI. The CDR3 coding sequence is TGCGCCAGCAGTCTCACGGGACAGGGTACGACCGGTGCCGGGGAGCTGTTTTTT. Translation: CASSLTGQGTTGAGELFF.

The V gene is TRBV11-2, the J gene TRBJ1-1; TRBD1 is a possible D gene (6 bases). This CDR3 is built from 15 residues. Germline CDR1 reads SGHAT; CDR2 reads FQNNGV. Trimming cost V 3 bases and J 2 bases, with 13 bases left between them. The CDR3 spells CASSFGRGANTEAFF. The CDR3 nucleotides are TGTGCCAGCAGCTTTGGGCGGGGGGCAAACACTGAAGCTTTCTTT.

This chain uses TRBV5-4 with TRBJ1-2; the D is unclear. V was trimmed by 1 base and J by 3 bases, leaving 16 bases between them. CDR3 length equals 16 residues. The germline V gene has CDR1 SGHNT and CDR2 YYREEE (reference sequence). The CDR3 protein is CASSLSLRGQDYGYTF. DNA of the CDR3: TGTGCCAGCAGCTTGTCCTTGAGAGGGCAGGACTATGGCTACACCTTC.

The V and J genes are TRBV2 and TRBJ1-3; possibly TRBD1 for D (5 bases). The V gene's germline CDR1 is SNHLY and CDR2 FYNNEI. Trimming removed 3 bases from V and 3 bases from J, with 15 bases in between. CDR3 length: 16 amino acids. The CDR3 DNA reads as TGTGCCAGCAGTGAGAAAGGATCAGGGATTGGAAACACCATATATTTT. Its translation: CASSEKGSGIGNTIYF.

The chain has TRBV19 and TRBJ1-5; TRBD1 matches at 8 bases. Germline CDR1 reads LNHDA; CDR2 reads SQIVND (reference sequence). There are 15 residues in the CDR3. The V and J ends lost 7 bases and 2 bases, in that order; junction bases with no gene match: 7. CDR3 region: CASMALDRGNQPQHF. The CDR3 nucleotides are TGTGCCAGTATGGCGTTGGACAGGGGCAATCAGCCCCAGCATTTT. Filled out from reference TRBV19 and TRBJ1-5, the complete variable domain reads DGGITQSPKYLFRKEGQNVTLSCEQNLNHDAMYWYRQDPGQGLRLIYYSQIVNDFQKGDIAEGYSVSREKKESFPLTVTSAQKNPTAFYLCASMALDRGNQPQHFGDGTRLSIL.

This rearrangement joins TRBV29-1 to TRBJ2-1, with TRBD1 identical over 10 bases. From germline, CDR1 is SQVTM and CDR2 ANQGSEA. V gave up 7 bases and J gave up 6 bases; unmatched junction bases: 6. This CDR3 has 13 amino acids. The CDR3 region has the DNA TGCAGCGCCGCCGGGACAGGGGTCAATGAGCAGTTCTTC. Its protein is CSAAGTGVNEQFF.

The V and J genes are TRBV13 and TRBJ2-1; 10 bases are a match to TRBD2. The length of the CDR3 is 16 residues. Germline V gene lookup returns CDR1 PRHDT and CDR2 FYEKMQ (reference sequence). Trimming at V came to 1 base and at J to 6 bases, leaving 6 bases not matched to a gene. Here the CDR3 DNA reads TGTGCCAGCAGCTTAGAATGGCTAGCGGGAGTCAATGAGCAGTTCTTC. Amino acid sequence: CASSLEWLAGVNEQFF.

This clone was seen a single time. This rearrangement joins TRBV4-1 to TRBJ2-1; D possibly corresponds to TRBD2 (6 bases). This CDR3 is 16 amino acids long. V lost 4 bases and J lost 0, with 13 bases in between. CDR1 is MGHRA and CDR2 is YSYEKL in the germline V gene. The CDR3 bases are TGCGCCAGCAGCCCCCGGGACTCGAGCTCCTACAATGAGCAGTTCTTC. This gives the protein CASSPRDSSSYNEQFF.

This rearrangement joins TRBV4-1 to TRBJ2-1, with TRBD2 matching 8 bases. Germline-derived CDR1 and CDR2 are MGHRA and YSYEKL. J lost 1 base, V lost 3 bases, and 8 bases had no gene match. The CDR3 extends over 17 amino acids. CDR3: CASSHPPGGESYNEQFF. CDR3 coding DNA: TGCGCCAGCAGCCATCCACCCGGGGGGGAGTCCTACAATGAGCAGTTCTTC.

The V gene is TRBV28, the J gene TRBJ2-7; possibly TRBD1 for D (6 bases). CDR1 and CDR2 (germline): MDHEN, SYDVKM. The CDR3 has 14 amino acids. With 10 bases removed from V and 2 bases from J, the gap between germline ends came to 18 bases. The CDR3 spells CAITAQGLTYEQYF. In DNA form, the CDR3 reads TGTGCCATTACCGCCCAGGGGCTTACCTACGAGCAGTACTTC.

In DNA form, the CDR3 reads TGTGCCAGCAGCTCCGGGGGGTTGAATGAAAAACTGTTTTTT. It yields the protein CASSSGGLNEKLFF. The chain employs TRBV13 and TRBJ1-4; D possibly corresponds to TRBD1 (5 bases). V lost 4 bases and J 5 bases, leaving 11 bases between the germline ends. The CDR3 has 14 amino acids. Germline CDR1 reads PRHDT; CDR2 reads FYEKMQ (reference sequence).

The V gene is TRBV6-6, the J gene TRBJ1-3; 7 nucleotides agree with TRBD1. V lost 6 bases to trimming and J lost 3 bases; unmatched junction nucleotides: 5. CDR1 and CDR2 from the germline V gene are MNHNY and SVGAGI (reference sequence). The CDR3 sequence is 14 residues long. The chain's CDR3 is CASRETGNGNTIYF. In DNA form, the CDR3 reads TGTGCCAGCAGAGAGACAGGGAATGGAAACACCATATATTTT.

This chain connects TRBV9 to TRBJ2-3, with a tentative D call TRBD2 (6 bases). V was pared by 5 bases and J by 2 bases, with 12 bases between. CDR3 length equals 14 residues. From germline, CDR1 is SGDLS and CDR2 YYNGEE. As DNA, the CDR3 is TGTGCCAGCAGTAGTAGCGGATTCACAGATACGCAGTATTTT. Its protein is CASSSSGFTDTQYF.

The V call is TRBV4-1, the J call TRBJ1-3, with TRBD1 matching over 8 bases. The V segment lost 3 bases and the J segment 2 bases; nucleotides outside the gene matches: 15. CDR1 is MGHRA and CDR2 is YSYEKL in the germline V gene. The CDR3 loop spans 19 amino acids. The chain's CDR3 is CASSHSGTGYSLTGNTIYF. CDR3 bases: TGCGCCAGCAGCCATTCCGGGACAGGTTATTCTCTTACTGGAAACACCATATATTTT.

The chain combines TRBV10-1 with TRBJ1-1; D is ambiguous. Looked up from germline, CDR1 is WNHNN and CDR2 is SYGVQD (reference sequence). The CDR3 has 16 amino acids. The ends were cut back, 3 bases at V and 2 bases at J, with 16 bases in the middle. The CDR3 bases are TGCGCCAGCAGTGAACGCCTTTCAGGCGAAAACACTGAAGCTTTCTTT. Translation: CASSERLSGENTEAFF.

J is TRBJ2-5 and V is TRBV4-2; 11 positions match TRBD2. CDR1 is LGHNA and CDR2 is YNFKEQ in the germline V gene. Trimming removed 0 bases from V and 5 bases from J; junction bases left unmatched: 5. CDR3 size: 16 residues. CDR3 in DNA: TGTGCCAGCAGCCAAGATTCGGCTAGCGGGGGGGAGACCCAGTACTTC. Its protein product is CASSQDSASGGETQYF.

The chain carries TRBV5-5 and TRBJ1-3; TRBD1 might be the D (5 bases). V lost 4 bases, J lost 4 bases, and 18 bases lay in between. Germline CDR1 SGHKS, CDR2 YYEKEE (reference sequence). This CDR3 is 16 amino acids long. In DNA form, the CDR3 reads TGTGCCAGCAGCCCCCCGGGACGGAGGGCAGGAAACACCATATATTTT. Amino acid sequence: CASSPPGRRAGNTIYF.

The rearrangement links TRBV5-1 to TRBJ1-3; perhaps TRBD1 as D (5 bases). CDR3 length: 15 amino acids. Trimming pared 0 bases from V and 1 base from J, leaving 8 bases between. The germline V gene encodes CDR1 SGHRS and CDR2 YFSETQ. The CDR3 reads CASSLAGGSGNTIYF. CDR3 DNA sequence: TGCGCCAGCAGCTTGGCCGGGGGTTCTGGAAACACCATATATTTT.

This clone was seen a few times. The chain carries TRBV4-1 and TRBJ1-2, with 8 bases fitting TRBD1. After removal of 5 bases from V and 7 bases from J, the junction contained 12 bases not matched to a gene. The CDR3 covers 15 residues. The V gene's germline CDR1 is MGHRA and CDR2 YSYEKL. The CDR3 reads CASSSLTGGSGGYTF. CDR3 nucleotides: TGCGCCAGCAGCTCTCTTACAGGGGGATCAGGTGGCTACACCTTC.

The V call is TRBV4-2, the J call TRBJ1-1, with TRBD1 matching 8 bases. This CDR3 contains 14 residues. CDR1 LGHNA and CDR2 YNFKEQ come from the germline V gene. The V gene end was trimmed by 4 bases and the J gene end by 0 bases; junction bases not matched to a gene: 1. The CDR3 DNA sequence: TGTGCCAGCAGCCGGGACAGGCTGAACACTGAAGCTTTCTTT. This encodes CASSRDRLNTEAFF.

The chain links TRBV7-9 to TRBJ1-4; D is undetermined. The CDR3 is 11 residues long. Germline CDR1 SEHNR, CDR2 FQNEAQ (reference sequence). Deletions cut 2 bases from V and 14 bases from J, with 9 bases between. The CDR3 sequence is CASSLNLGLFF. The CDR3 DNA sequence: TGTGCCAGCAGCTTAAATCTAGGCCTGTTTTTT.

This sequence joins TRBV4-3 and TRBJ1-2; 7 nucleotides agree with TRBD1. This CDR3 spans 14 amino acids. V lost 4 bases to trimming and J lost 4 bases; unmatched junction nucleotides: 6. In germline, CDR1 is LGHNA, CDR2 YSLEER. In DNA form, the CDR3 reads TGCGCCAGCAGCCCCGGACAGGAACTCTATGGCTACACCTTC. It encodes CASSPGQELYGYTF.

The chain links TRBV6-1 to TRBJ2-3; 9 positions agree with TRBD2. The J segment lost 5 bases and the V segment lost 3 bases, leaving 9 bases of the junction unmatched. Germline CDR1 MNHNS, CDR2 SASEGT. This CDR3 region has 16 residues. In DNA, the CDR3 is TGTGCCAGCAGTGACTTCTCGCGGGAGGGCAGAGATACGCAGTATTTT. Protein product: CASSDFSREGRDTQYF.

This clone was seen once. The gene calls are TRBV19 and TRBJ1-2; no firm D call. This CDR3 is built from 14 residues. Deletions cut 7 bases from V and 6 bases from J, with 18 bases between. Germline CDR1 and CDR2: LNHDA and SQIVND (reference sequence). This CDR3 reads CASTPSRRYDGYTF. Here the CDR3 DNA reads TGTGCCAGTACCCCTTCGAGGAGGTACGATGGCTACACCTTC.

The genes are TRBV27 and TRBJ2-1; D remains unclear. V lost 5 bases to trimming and J lost 9 bases, with 17 bases between them. CDR1 is MNHEY, CDR2 SMNVEV, per germline (reference sequence). The CDR3 totals 14 residues. CDR3 amino acids: CASSLLGRSREQFF. For the CDR3, the DNA is TGTGCCAGCAGTCTTCTTGGCCGCTCACGTGAGCAGTTCTTC.

The chain joins TRBV28 to TRBJ1-2; possible D gene TRBD1, 5 bases. V was cut by 7 bases and J by 4 bases, with 13 bases left in between. CDR3 length equals 13 residues. Germline V lookup: CDR1 MDHEN, CDR2 SYDVKM. The chain's CDR3 is CASTSQVAYGYTF. The DNA for the CDR3 is TGTGCCAGCACCTCACAGGTGGCCTATGGCTACACCTTC.

The chain uses TRBV27 and TRBJ2-5; TRBD1 agrees at 11 bases. After removal of 4 bases from V and 4 bases from J, the junction contained 2 bases not matched to a gene. Germline values: CDR1 MNHEY, CDR2 SMNVEV (reference sequence). The CDR3 covers 14 residues. This CDR3 is CASSWTGGIETQYF. In nucleotides, the CDR3 is TGTGCCAGCAGTTGGACAGGGGGCATAGAGACCCAGTACTTC.

The chain is built from TRBV14 and TRBJ1-3; 9 bases agree with TRBD1. Germline CDR1 is SGHDN and CDR2 is FVKESK. The CDR3 extends over 17 amino acids. V was clipped by 2 bases and J by 3 bases; unmatched bases: 8. The CDR3 coding sequence is TGTGCCAGCAGCCAATTACCGGGACAGGGATTTGGAAACACCATATATTTT. It translates to CASSQLPGQGFGNTIYF.

This chain connects TRBV7-2 to TRBJ2-1, with TRBD1 matching 9 bases. The V gene end was trimmed by 3 bases and the J gene end by 14 bases; junction bases not matched to a gene: 8. The CDR3 length is 13 residues. CDR1 and CDR2 from the germline V gene are SGHTA and FQGNSA. CDR3 sequence: CASSFTTGGREFF. CDR3 nucleotide sequence: TGTGCCAGCAGCTTCACAACAGGGGGCCGAGAGTTCTTC.